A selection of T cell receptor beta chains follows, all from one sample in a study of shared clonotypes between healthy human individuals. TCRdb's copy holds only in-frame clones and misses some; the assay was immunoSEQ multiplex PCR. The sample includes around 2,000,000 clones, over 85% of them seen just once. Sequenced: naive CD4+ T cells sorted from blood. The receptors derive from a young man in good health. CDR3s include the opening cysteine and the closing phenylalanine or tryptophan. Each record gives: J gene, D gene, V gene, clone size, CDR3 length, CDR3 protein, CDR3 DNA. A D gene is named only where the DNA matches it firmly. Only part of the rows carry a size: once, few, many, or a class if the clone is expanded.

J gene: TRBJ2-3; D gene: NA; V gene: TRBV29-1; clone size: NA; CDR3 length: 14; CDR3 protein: CSVQGLSKQVTQYF; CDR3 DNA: TGCAGCGTCCAGGGGTTATCGAAGCAGGTTACGCAGTATTTT
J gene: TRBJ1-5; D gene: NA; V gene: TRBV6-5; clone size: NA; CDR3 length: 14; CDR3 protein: CASSYSGSNQPQHF; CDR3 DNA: TGTGCCAGCAGTTACTCGGGGAGCAATCAGCCCCAGCATTTT
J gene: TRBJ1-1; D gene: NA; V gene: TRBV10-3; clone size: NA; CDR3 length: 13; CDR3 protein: CAISVSVNTEAFF; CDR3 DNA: TGTGCCATCAGTGTATCGGTTAACACTGAAGCTTTCTTT
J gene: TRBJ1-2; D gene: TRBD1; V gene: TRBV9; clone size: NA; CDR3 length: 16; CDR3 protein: CASSGLTGGVNYGYTF; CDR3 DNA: TGTGCCAGCAGCGGACTTACAGGGGGCGTTAACTATGGCTACACCTTC
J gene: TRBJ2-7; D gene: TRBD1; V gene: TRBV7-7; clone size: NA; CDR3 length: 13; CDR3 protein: CASSLTGGYEQYF; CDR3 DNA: TGTGCTAGCAGCTTAACAGGGGGCTACGAGCAGTACTTC
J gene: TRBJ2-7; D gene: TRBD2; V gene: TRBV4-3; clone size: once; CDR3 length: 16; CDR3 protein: CASSQRTSGGSYEQYF; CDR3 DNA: TGCGCCAGCAGCCAAAGGACTAGCGGGGGCTCCTACGAGCAGTACTTC
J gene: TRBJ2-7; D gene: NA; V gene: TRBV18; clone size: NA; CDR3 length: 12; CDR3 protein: CASSPGSYEQYF; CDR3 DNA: TGTGCCAGCTCACCTGGGAGTTACGAGCAGTACTTC
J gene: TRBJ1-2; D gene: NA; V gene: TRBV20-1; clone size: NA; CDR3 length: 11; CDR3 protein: CSAKLGGGYTF; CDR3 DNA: TGCAGTGCTAAGCTTGGCGGAGGCTACACCTTC
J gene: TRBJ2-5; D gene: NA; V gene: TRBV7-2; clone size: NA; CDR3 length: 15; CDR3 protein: CASSRRLGLQETQYF; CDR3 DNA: TGTGCCAGCAGCCGAAGGTTGGGGCTACAAGAGACCCAGTACTTC
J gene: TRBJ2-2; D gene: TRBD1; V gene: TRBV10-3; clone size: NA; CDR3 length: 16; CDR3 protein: CAISSVGGQGPGELFF; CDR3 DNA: TGTGCCATCAGTTCTGTGGGGGGACAGGGTCCCGGGGAGCTGTTTTTT
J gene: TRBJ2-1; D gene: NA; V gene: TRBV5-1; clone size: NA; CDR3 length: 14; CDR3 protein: CASSITDCHNEQFF; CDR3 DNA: TGCGCCAGCAGCATTACAGATTGTCACAATGAGCAGTTCTTC
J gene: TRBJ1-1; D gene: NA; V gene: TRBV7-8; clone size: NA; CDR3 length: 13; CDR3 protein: CASSFGRSTEAFF; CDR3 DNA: TGTGCCAGCAGCTTCGGACGGAGCACTGAAGCTTTCTTT
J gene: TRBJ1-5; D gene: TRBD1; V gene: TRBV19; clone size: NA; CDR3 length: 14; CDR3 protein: CASRETTGPQPQHF; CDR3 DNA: TGTGCCAGTAGGGAAACGACAGGGCCTCAGCCCCAGCATTTT
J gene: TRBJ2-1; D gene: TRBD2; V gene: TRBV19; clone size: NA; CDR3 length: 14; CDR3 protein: CASRGAGVLNEQFF; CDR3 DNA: TGTGCCAGTAGAGGAGCGGGGGTCCTAAATGAGCAGTTCTTC
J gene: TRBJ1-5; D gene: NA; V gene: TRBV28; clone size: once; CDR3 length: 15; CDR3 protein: CASKTAGARNQPQHF; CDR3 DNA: TGTGCCAGCAAAACGGCCGGGGCGCGCAATCAGCCCCAGCATTTT
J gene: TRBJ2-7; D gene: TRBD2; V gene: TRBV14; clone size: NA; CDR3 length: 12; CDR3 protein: CASSHAGVQQYF; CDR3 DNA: TGTGCCAGCAGCCATGCGGGGGTTCAGCAGTACTTC
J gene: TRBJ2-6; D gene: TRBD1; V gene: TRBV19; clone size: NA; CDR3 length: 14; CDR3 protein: CASSTTGEANVLTF; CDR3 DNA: TGTGCCAGTAGTACGACAGGGGAAGCCAACGTCCTGACTTTC
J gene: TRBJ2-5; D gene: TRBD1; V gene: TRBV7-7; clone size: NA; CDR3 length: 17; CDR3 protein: CASSNLPGQGYLETQYF; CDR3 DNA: TGTGCTAGCAGCAATCTTCCGGGACAGGGTTATTTGGAGACCCAGTACTTC
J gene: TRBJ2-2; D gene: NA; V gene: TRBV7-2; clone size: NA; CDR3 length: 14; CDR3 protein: CASSPRANTGELFF; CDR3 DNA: TGTGCCAGCAGCCCCCGGGCCAACACCGGGGAGCTGTTTTTT
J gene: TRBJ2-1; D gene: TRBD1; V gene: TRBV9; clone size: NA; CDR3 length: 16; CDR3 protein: CASSVITTAGGGEQFF; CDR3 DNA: TGTGCCAGCAGCGTAATCACTACTGCAGGGGGCGGTGAGCAGTTCTTC
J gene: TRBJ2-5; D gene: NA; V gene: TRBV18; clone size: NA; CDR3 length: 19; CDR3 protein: CASSPLIQVLSNIQETQYF; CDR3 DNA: TGTGCCAGCTCACCCCTGATTCAGGTCCTTTCTAACATTCAAGAGACCCAGTACTTC
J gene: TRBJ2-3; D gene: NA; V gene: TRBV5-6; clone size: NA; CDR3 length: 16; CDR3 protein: CASSLEAGLYTDTQYF; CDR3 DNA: TGTGCCAGCAGCTTGGAGGCGGGACTCTACACAGATACGCAGTATTTT
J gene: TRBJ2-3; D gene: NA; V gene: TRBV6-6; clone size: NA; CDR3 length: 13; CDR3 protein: CASSYSVGATQYF; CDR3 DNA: TGTGCCAGCAGTTACTCCGTGGGGGCAACGCAGTATTTT
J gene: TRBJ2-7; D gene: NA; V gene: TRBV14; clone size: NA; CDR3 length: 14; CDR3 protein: CASSHRRATYEQYF; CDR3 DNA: TGTGCCAGCAGCCACAGAAGGGCAACCTACGAGCAGTACTTC
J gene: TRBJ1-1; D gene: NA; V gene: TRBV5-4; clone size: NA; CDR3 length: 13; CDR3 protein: CASSLMAGLQAFF; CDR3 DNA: TGTGCCAGCAGCTTGATGGCCGGGTTGCAGGCTTTCTTT
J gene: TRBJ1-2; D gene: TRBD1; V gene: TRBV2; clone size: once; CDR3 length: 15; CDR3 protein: CASSEAMGQGDGYTF; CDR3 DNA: TGTGCCAGCAGTGAAGCGATGGGACAGGGAGATGGCTACACCTTC
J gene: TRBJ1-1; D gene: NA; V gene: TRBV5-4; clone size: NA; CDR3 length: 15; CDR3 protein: CASSPFGGPRSEAFF; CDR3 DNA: TGTGCCAGCAGCCCGTTCGGGGGGCCGAGGTCTGAAGCTTTCTTT
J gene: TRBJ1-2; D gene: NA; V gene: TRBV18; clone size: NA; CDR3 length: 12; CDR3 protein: CASSQAAYGYTF; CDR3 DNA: TGTGCCAGCTCACAAGCTGCCTATGGCTACACCTTC
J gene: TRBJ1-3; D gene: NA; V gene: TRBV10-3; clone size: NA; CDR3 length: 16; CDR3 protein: CAISAAQINSGNTIYF; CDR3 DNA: TGTGCCATCAGCGCAGCTCAGATTAACTCTGGAAACACCATATATTTT
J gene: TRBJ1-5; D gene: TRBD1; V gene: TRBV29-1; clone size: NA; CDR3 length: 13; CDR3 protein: CSVGQGGNQPQHF; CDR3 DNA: TGCAGCGTTGGGCAGGGGGGCAATCAGCCCCAGCATTTT
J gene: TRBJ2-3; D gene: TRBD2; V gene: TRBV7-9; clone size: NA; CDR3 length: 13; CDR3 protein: CASGLAGTDTQYF; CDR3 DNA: TGTGCCAGCGGACTAGCCGGGACAGATACGCAGTATTTT
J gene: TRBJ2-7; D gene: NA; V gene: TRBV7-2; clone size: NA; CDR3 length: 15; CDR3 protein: CASSFNQGISYEQYF; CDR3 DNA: TGTGCCAGCAGCTTTAATCAGGGAATTTCCTACGAGCAGTACTTC
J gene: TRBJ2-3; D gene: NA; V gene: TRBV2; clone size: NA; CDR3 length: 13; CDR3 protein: CASSDGGGVTQYF; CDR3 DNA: TGTGCCAGCAGTGATGGGGGGGGCGTTACGCAGTATTTT
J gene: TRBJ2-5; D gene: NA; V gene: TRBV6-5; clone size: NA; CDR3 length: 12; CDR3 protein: CASVGPQETQYF; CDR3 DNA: TGTGCCAGCGTAGGGCCACAAGAGACCCAGTACTTC
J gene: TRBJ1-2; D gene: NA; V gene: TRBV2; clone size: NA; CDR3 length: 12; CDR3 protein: CASTAGKYGYTF; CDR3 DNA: TGTGCCAGCACAGCAGGGAAATATGGCTACACCTTC
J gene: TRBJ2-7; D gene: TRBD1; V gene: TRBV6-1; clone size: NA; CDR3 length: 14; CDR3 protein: CASKRTGGSYEQYF; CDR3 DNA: TGTGCCAGCAAACGGACAGGGGGCTCCTACGAGCAGTACTTC
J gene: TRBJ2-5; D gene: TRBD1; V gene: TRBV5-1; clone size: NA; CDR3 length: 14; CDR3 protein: CASSFTGDKETQYF; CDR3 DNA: TGCGCCAGCAGCTTCACAGGGGACAAAGAGACCCAGTACTTC
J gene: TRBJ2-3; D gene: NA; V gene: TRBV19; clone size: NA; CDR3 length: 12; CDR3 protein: CASSTQGDTQYF; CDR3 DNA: TGTGCCAGTAGTACCCAGGGGGATACGCAGTATTTT
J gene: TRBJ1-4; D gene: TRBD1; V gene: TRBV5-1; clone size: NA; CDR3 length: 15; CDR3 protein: CASRGRDSINEKLFF; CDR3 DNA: TGCGCCAGCAGGGGACGGGACAGTATAAATGAAAAACTGTTTTTT
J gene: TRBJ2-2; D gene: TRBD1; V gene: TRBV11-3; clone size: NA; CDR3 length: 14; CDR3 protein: CASSSQGVDGELFF; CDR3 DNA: TGTGCCAGCAGCTCGCAGGGGGTGGACGGGGAGCTGTTTTTT
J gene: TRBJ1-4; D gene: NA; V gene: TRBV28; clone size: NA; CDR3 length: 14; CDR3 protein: CASTGGGGNEKLFF; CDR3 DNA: TGTGCCAGCACCGGCGGGGGCGGTAATGAAAAACTGTTTTTT
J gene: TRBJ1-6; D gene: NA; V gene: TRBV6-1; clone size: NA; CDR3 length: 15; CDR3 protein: CASSEASGTRAPLHF; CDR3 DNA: TGTGCCAGCAGTGAAGCGTCAGGGACTAGGGCACCCCTCCACTTT
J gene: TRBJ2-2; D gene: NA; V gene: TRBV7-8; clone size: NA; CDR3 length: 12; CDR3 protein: CASSSTAGELFF; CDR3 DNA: TGTGCCAGCAGCTCTACAGCCGGGGAGCTGTTTTTT
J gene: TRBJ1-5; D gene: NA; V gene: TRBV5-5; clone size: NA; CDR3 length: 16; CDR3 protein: CASSRLNDLGNQPQHF; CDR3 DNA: TGTGCCAGCAGCCGGCTTAACGACCTGGGCAATCAGCCCCAGCATTTT
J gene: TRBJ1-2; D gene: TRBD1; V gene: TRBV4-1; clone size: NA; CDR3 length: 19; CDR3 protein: CASSQQSGTGGRTNYGYTF; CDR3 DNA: TGCGCCAGCAGCCAACAGTCCGGGACAGGGGGCCGTACTAACTATGGCTACACCTTC
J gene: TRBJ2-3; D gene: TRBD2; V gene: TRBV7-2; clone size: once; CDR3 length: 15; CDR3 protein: CASSLKAGGPDTQYF; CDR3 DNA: TGTGCCAGCAGCTTAAAAGCGGGGGGGCCAGATACGCAGTATTTT
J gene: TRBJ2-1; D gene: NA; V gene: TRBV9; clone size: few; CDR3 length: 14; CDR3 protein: CASSVGRSYNEQFF; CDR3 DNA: TGTGCCAGCAGCGTAGGTCGCAGCTACAATGAGCAGTTCTTC
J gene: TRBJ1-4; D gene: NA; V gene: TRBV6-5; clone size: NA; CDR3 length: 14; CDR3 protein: CASSSLMSGEKLFF; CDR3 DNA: TGTGCCAGCAGTTCCCTGATGTCGGGGGAAAAACTGTTTTTT
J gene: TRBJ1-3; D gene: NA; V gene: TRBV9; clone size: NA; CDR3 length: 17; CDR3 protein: CASSVGSQPSSGNTIYF; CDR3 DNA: TGTGCCAGCAGCGTAGGGAGCCAACCCAGCTCTGGAAACACCATATATTTT
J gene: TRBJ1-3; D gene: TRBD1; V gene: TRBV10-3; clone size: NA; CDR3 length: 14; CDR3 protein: CAIKTGGTGNTIYF; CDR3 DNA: TGTGCCATCAAAACAGGGGGTACTGGAAACACCATATATTTT
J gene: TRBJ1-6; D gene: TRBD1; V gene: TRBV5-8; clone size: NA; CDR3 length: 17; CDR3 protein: CASSSSQGAGRGSPLHF; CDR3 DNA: TGTGCCAGCAGCTCCAGCCAGGGGGCCGGACGAGGTTCACCCCTCCACTTT
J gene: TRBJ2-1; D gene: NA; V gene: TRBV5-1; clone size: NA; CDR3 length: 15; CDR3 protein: CASSLDQGTYNEQFF; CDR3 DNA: TGCGCCAGCAGCTTGGACCAGGGAACCTACAATGAGCAGTTCTTC
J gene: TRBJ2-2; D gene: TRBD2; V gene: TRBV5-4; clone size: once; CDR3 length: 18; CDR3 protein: CASSVDPGTRGSTGELFF; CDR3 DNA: TGTGCCAGCAGCGTTGACCCCGGGACTAGGGGGTCCACCGGGGAGCTGTTTTTT
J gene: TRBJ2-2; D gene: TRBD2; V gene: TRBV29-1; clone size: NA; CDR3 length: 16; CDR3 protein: CSVVGSGRTSGGELFF; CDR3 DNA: TGCAGCGTTGTGGGTAGCGGGAGAACCTCAGGGGGGGAGCTGTTTTTT
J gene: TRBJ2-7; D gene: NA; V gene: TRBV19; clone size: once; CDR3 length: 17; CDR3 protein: CASSTSTRTWSSYEQYF; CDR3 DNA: TGTGCCAGTAGTACCTCCACGCGGACTTGGAGCTCCTACGAGCAGTACTTC
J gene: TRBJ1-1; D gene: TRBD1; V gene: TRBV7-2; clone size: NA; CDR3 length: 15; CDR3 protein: CASSSQGALNTEAFF; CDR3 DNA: TGTGCCAGCAGCTCACAGGGGGCGCTGAACACTGAAGCTTTCTTT
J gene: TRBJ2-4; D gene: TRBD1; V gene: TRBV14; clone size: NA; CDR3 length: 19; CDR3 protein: CASSQENTGAKLAKNIQYF; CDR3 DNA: TGTGCCAGCAGCCAAGAGAACACAGGGGCTAAACTAGCCAAAAACATTCAGTACTTC